A selection of T cell receptor beta chains follows, all from one sample in a study of T cells in Graves' hyperthyroidism and ophthalmopathy. TCRdb re-derived calls from the multiplex PCR reads in MiXCR, one entry per CDR3 protein. The sample lists roughly 400,000 distinct CDR3 sequences; 20% to 25% were seen once. Specimen: blood. All receptors derive from a man aged 45-65 years with Graves' hyperthyroidism. CDR3s include the opening cysteine and the closing phenylalanine or tryptophan. D genes are given only for firm matches. Clone size is stated in some rows and not others, as once, few, many or a class when expanded.

cdr3_aa: CASSFGGSANVLTF
cdr3_nt: TGTGCCAGCAGCTTCGGGGGTTCGGCCAACGTCCTGACTTTC
d_call: NA
clone_size: NA
v_call: TRBV13
j_call: TRBJ2-6

cdr3_aa: CASSFSRDIGEQYF
cdr3_nt: TGTGCCAGCAGCTTCTCCCGGGACATCGGAGAGCAGTACTTC
d_call: NA
clone_size: NA
v_call: TRBV11-3
j_call: TRBJ2-7

cdr3_aa: CASSFQGRNGELFF
cdr3_nt: TGTGCCAGCAGTTTCCAGGGGAGGAACGGGGAGCTGTTTTTT
d_call: NA
clone_size: NA
v_call: TRBV28
j_call: TRBJ2-2

cdr3_aa: CASSQGTSVQETQYF
cdr3_nt: TGTGCCAGCAGCCAGGGGACTAGCGTTCAAGAGACCCAGTACTTC
d_call: TRBD2
clone_size: many
v_call: TRBV3-1
j_call: TRBJ2-5

cdr3_aa: CASSLVAFTDTQYF
cdr3_nt: TGTGCCAGCAGCTTAGTGGCGTTCACAGATACGCAGTATTTT
d_call: NA
clone_size: NA
v_call: TRBV11-3
j_call: TRBJ2-3

cdr3_aa: CASSPTTGTRGSPLHF
cdr3_nt: TGTGCCAGCAGTCCGACGACAGGGACCAGGGGTTCACCCCTCCACTTT
d_call: TRBD1
clone_size: few
v_call: TRBV6-2/TRBV6-3
j_call: TRBJ1-6

cdr3_aa: CASGLGLAGGEQFF
cdr3_nt: TGTGCTAGTGGTTTGGGACTAGCGGGAGGTGAGCAGTTCTTC
d_call: TRBD2
clone_size: NA
v_call: TRBV12-5
j_call: TRBJ2-1

cdr3_aa: CASSGRGTAAHQETQYF
cdr3_nt: TGTGCCAGCAGTGGCCGGGGGACAGCGGCCCACCAAGAGACCCAGTACTTC
d_call: NA
clone_size: many
v_call: TRBV6-1
j_call: TRBJ2-5

cdr3_aa: CAISESTSSGANVLTF
cdr3_nt: TGTGCCATCAGTGAGTCTACGAGCTCTGGGGCCAACGTCCTGACTTTC
d_call: NA
clone_size: few
v_call: TRBV10-3
j_call: TRBJ2-6

cdr3_aa: CASRSTGVGETQYF
cdr3_nt: TGCGCCAGTCGATCCACGGGAGTGGGAGAGACCCAGTACTTC
d_call: NA
clone_size: NA
v_call: TRBV5-1
j_call: TRBJ2-5

cdr3_aa: CAITATASGSDTQYF
cdr3_nt: TGTGCCATCACCGCGACTGCCAGCGGGAGTGATACGCAGTATTTT
d_call: TRBD2
clone_size: few
v_call: TRBV10-3
j_call: TRBJ2-3

cdr3_aa: CASSYGRYYEQYF
cdr3_nt: TGTGCCAGCAGTTACGGGCGGTACTACGAGCAGTACTTC
d_call: NA
clone_size: few
v_call: TRBV6-5
j_call: TRBJ2-7

cdr3_aa: CASSERGLYAEAFF
cdr3_nt: TGTGCCAGCAGTGAAAGGGGGCTGTACGCTGAAGCTTTCTTT
d_call: TRBD1
clone_size: NA
v_call: TRBV2
j_call: TRBJ1-1

cdr3_aa: CASSSSGTEAFF
cdr3_nt: TGTGCCAGCAGTTCTTCAGGGACTGAAGCTTTCTTT
d_call: NA
clone_size: few
v_call: TRBV12-3/TRBV12-4
j_call: TRBJ1-1

cdr3_aa: CSAMPGAAEAFF
cdr3_nt: TGCAGTGCTATGCCCGGGGCCGCTGAAGCTTTCTTT
d_call: NA
clone_size: few
v_call: TRBV20-1
j_call: TRBJ1-1

cdr3_aa: CASSLAMGSLEAFF
cdr3_nt: TGCGCCAGCAGCTTGGCCATGGGATCCCTTGAAGCTTTCTTT
d_call: NA
clone_size: few
v_call: TRBV5-1
j_call: TRBJ1-1

cdr3_aa: CSVDVLTSTDTQYF
cdr3_nt: TGCAGCGTTGATGTCCTCACGAGCACAGATACGCAGTATTTT
d_call: NA
clone_size: NA
v_call: TRBV29-1
j_call: TRBJ2-3

cdr3_aa: CASSAALGQPQHF
cdr3_nt: TGTGCCAGCAGTGCCGCCTTGGGACAGCCCCAGCATTTT
d_call: NA
clone_size: NA
v_call: TRBV12-3/TRBV12-4
j_call: TRBJ1-5

cdr3_aa: CASSSNIGRRQETQYF
cdr3_nt: TGTGCCAGCAGCTCAAATATTGGACGGAGACAAGAGACCCAGTACTTC
d_call: NA
clone_size: few
v_call: TRBV7-9
j_call: TRBJ2-5

cdr3_aa: CSARIGGGGTEAFF
cdr3_nt: TGCAGTGCTAGAATCGGGGGGGGTGGCACTGAAGCTTTCTTT
d_call: NA
clone_size: NA
v_call: TRBV20-1
j_call: TRBJ1-1

cdr3_aa: CASSQCTGRTQETQYF
cdr3_nt: TGTGCCAGCAGCCAATGTACGGGACGGACCCAAGAGACCCAGTACTTC
d_call: NA
clone_size: NA
v_call: TRBV5-7
j_call: TRBJ2-5

cdr3_aa: CASSLVASNEQFF
cdr3_nt: TGTGCCAGCAGCTTAGTAGCCAGCAATGAGCAGTTCTTC
d_call: NA
clone_size: few
v_call: TRBV11-3
j_call: TRBJ2-1

cdr3_aa: CASSFLAGGPGEQFF
cdr3_nt: TGTGCCAGCAGCTTTTTAGCGGGAGGGCCGGGTGAGCAGTTCTTC
d_call: TRBD2
clone_size: few
v_call: TRBV7-3
j_call: TRBJ2-1

cdr3_aa: CASSLGQGVNSPLHF
cdr3_nt: TGTGCCAGCAGCTTAGGCCAGGGCGTCAATTCACCCCTCCACTTT
d_call: NA
clone_size: few
v_call: TRBV11-2
j_call: TRBJ1-6

cdr3_aa: CASRRDGANNEQFF
cdr3_nt: TGTGCCAGCAGACGGGACGGCGCAAACAATGAGCAGTTCTTC
d_call: NA
clone_size: few
v_call: TRBV14
j_call: TRBJ2-1

cdr3_aa: CASSLEQGGTEAFF
cdr3_nt: TGCGCCAGCAGCTTGGAGCAGGGTGGCACTGAAGCTTTCTTT
d_call: NA
clone_size: NA
v_call: TRBV5-1
j_call: TRBJ1-1

cdr3_aa: CASSLGVWTYGYTF
cdr3_nt: TGTGCCAGCAGCTTAGGGGTATGGACATATGGCTACACCTTC
d_call: NA
clone_size: NA
v_call: TRBV11-2
j_call: TRBJ1-2

cdr3_aa: CASSYPVGMNTEAFF
cdr3_nt: TGTGCCAGCAGTTACCCAGTGGGCATGAACACTGAAGCTTTCTTT
d_call: NA
clone_size: many
v_call: TRBV28
j_call: TRBJ1-1

cdr3_aa: CASSPDRVTEAFF
cdr3_nt: TGTGCCAGCAGTCCCGACAGGGTCACTGAAGCTTTCTTT
d_call: TRBD1
clone_size: few
v_call: TRBV6-2/TRBV6-3
j_call: TRBJ1-1

cdr3_aa: CASSAGTGKETQYF
cdr3_nt: TGTGCCAGCAGTGCCGGGACAGGGAAAGAGACCCAGTACTTC
d_call: TRBD1
clone_size: NA
v_call: TRBV2
j_call: TRBJ2-5

cdr3_aa: CASKRSDRGYEQYF
cdr3_nt: TGTGCCAGCAAACGTAGCGACAGGGGCTACGAGCAGTACTTC
d_call: TRBD1
clone_size: NA
v_call: TRBV6-9
j_call: TRBJ2-7

cdr3_aa: CAISEPSGTYNEQFF
cdr3_nt: TGTGCCATCAGTGAGCCTAGCGGTACCTACAATGAGCAGTTCTTC
d_call: TRBD2
clone_size: NA
v_call: TRBV10-3
j_call: TRBJ2-1

cdr3_aa: CASSGTGTVDEQYF
cdr3_nt: TGCGCCAGCAGCGGAACCGGGACCGTGGACGAGCAGTACTTC
d_call: NA
clone_size: many
v_call: TRBV5-1
j_call: TRBJ2-7

cdr3_aa: CATSGKDEQYF
cdr3_nt: TGTGCCACCAGCGGGAAGGACGAGCAGTACTTC
d_call: NA
clone_size: NA
v_call: TRBV15
j_call: TRBJ2-7

cdr3_aa: CASSYGDTAYGYTF
cdr3_nt: TGTGCCTCCTCATATGGGGACACCGCCTATGGCTACACCTTC
d_call: NA
clone_size: NA
v_call: TRBV18
j_call: TRBJ1-2

cdr3_aa: CASSLGVQVNSDTQYF
cdr3_nt: TGTGCCAGCAGCTTAGGCGTCCAAGTCAACTCAGATACGCAGTATTTT
d_call: NA
clone_size: many
v_call: TRBV11-3
j_call: TRBJ2-3

cdr3_aa: CAIRAGTGIYTEAFF
cdr3_nt: TGTGCCATCAGAGCGGGGACAGGGATTTACACTGAAGCTTTCTTT
d_call: TRBD1
clone_size: NA
v_call: TRBV10-3
j_call: TRBJ1-1